The 31 T cell receptor beta chains in this list originate from one sample, sequenced in a study of CD8+ T cells in alopecia areata. Following RNA extraction, reverse transcription yielded cDNA that acted as the sequencing template. Some clones are missing from TCRdb's copy, which holds only in-frame ones; the method was immunoSEQ multiplex PCR. The sample contains 110,000 to 150,000 clones, roughly 60% of which appear only once. Sequencing input: CD8+ T cells sorted from blood. The source of these receptors is a human donor in good health.

This clone was detected a few times. V usage is TRBV29-1 and J usage is TRBJ2-7, with D possibly TRBD2 on 7 matching bases. CDR1 is SQVTM and CDR2 is ANQGSEA in the germline V gene. The germline V and J ends were trimmed by 0 bases and 3 bases, with 15 bases remaining between them. This CDR3 region has 15 residues. CDR3: CSVEDHPGGLYEQYF. In nucleotides, the CDR3 is TGCAGCGTTGAAGATCACCCCGGGGGGCTCTACGAGCAGTACTTC.

This clone was detected only a few times. The rearrangement uses TRBV29-1 and TRBJ1-1; D uncertain. The V gene lost 6 bases and the J gene lost 4 bases, with 9 bases spanning the gap. Germline assignment: CDR1 SQVTM and CDR2 ANQGSEA. The CDR3 spans 11 residues. CDR3 protein: CSVGKGTEAFF. The CDR3 coding sequence is TGCAGCGTGGGTAAGGGCACTGAAGCTTTCTTT.

In DNA form, the CDR3 reads TGTGCCAGCTCACGGGACGGACTAGCGAGCTACGAGCAGTACTTC. This gives the protein CASSRDGLASYEQYF. V usage is TRBV18 and J usage is TRBJ2-7, with TRBD2 matching over 9 bases. The CDR3 length is 15 residues. Germline values: CDR1 KGHSH, CDR2 LQKENI. V trimming: 4 bases; J trimming: 3 bases; junction bases outside the gene matches: 7.

As DNA, the CDR3 is TGTGCCAGCAGTTATAGCAGGGGAGGTTTGAATGAGCAGTTCTTC. Translation gives CASSYSRGGLNEQFF. J is TRBJ2-1 and V is TRBV6-5, with D perhaps TRBD1 or TRBD2 (6 bases each). Germline V gene sequence: CDR1 MNHEY, CDR2 SVGAGI. The CDR3 runs 15 residues. Trimming removed 3 bases from V and 7 bases from J, with 16 bases in between.

The rearrangement uses TRBV27 and TRBJ1-3, with 8 bases aligning to TRBD1. The CDR3 has 13 amino acids. Germline V gene data show CDR1 as MNHEY and CDR2 as SMNVEV (reference sequence). Trimming cost V 4 bases and J 9 bases; bases outside gene matches: 5. The CDR3 sequence: CASSSDRVGTIYF. CDR3 coding DNA: TGTGCCAGCAGTTCGGACAGGGTCGGCACCATATATTTT.

The chain is built from TRBV30 and TRBJ2-3; 9 bases align to TRBD2. The CDR3 has 16 amino acids. J gave up 2 bases and V 3 bases, and 9 bases lay outside the gene matches. Germline V gene sequence: CDR1 GTSNPN, CDR2 SVGIG (reference sequence). The CDR3, as DNA: TGTGCCTGGAGCGGCCCCCCTAGCGGGGACACAGATACGCAGTATTTT. Translated, it gives CAWSGPPSGDTDTQYF.

V gene TRBV27 combines with J gene TRBJ1-5; 7 bases map to TRBD1. Germline values: CDR1 MNHEY, CDR2 SMNVEV (reference sequence). The CDR3 totals 16 residues. V was clipped by 3 bases and J by 6 bases; unmatched bases: 11. The CDR3: CASSLRQGGMGQPQHF. The CDR3 DNA is TGTGCCAGCAGTTTGAGGCAGGGGGGAATGGGTCAGCCCCAGCATTTT.

The CDR3, as DNA: TGCGCCAGCAGCCAAGGAGGACTAGCCACCACGGGGGGTACGCAGTATTTT. It is translated as CASSQGGLATTGGTQYF. The J gene is TRBJ2-3, the V gene TRBV4-1, with TRBD2 matching 8 bases. Germline CDR1 reads MGHRA; CDR2 reads YSYEKL. This CDR3 region has 17 residues. J gave up 8 bases and V 1 base, and 14 bases lay outside the gene matches.

The chain combines TRBV30 with TRBJ2-7; D is tentatively TRBD1 or TRBD2 (5 bases each). The CDR3 runs 15 residues. Germline values: CDR1 GTSNPN, CDR2 SVGIG (reference sequence). Trimming shortened V by 8 bases and J by 2 bases, and 22 bases separated the two germline ends. The CDR3 DNA reads TGTGCCGGGGACGGGTTTCTGGGTACCCCCTACGAGCAGTACTTC. It specifies CAGDGFLGTPYEQYF.

V and J are TRBV5-6 and TRBJ2-5; D is possibly TRBD1 (6 bases). The V and J ends lost 4 bases and 4 bases respectively, with 17 bases between them. The V gene's germline CDR1 is SGHDT and CDR2 YYEEEE. This CDR3 is built from 15 residues. CDR3 nucleotide sequence: TGTGCCAGCAGCCCTACAGGGTTTGGACGAGAGACCCAGTACTTC. Translating gives CASSPTGFGRETQYF.

This rearrangement joins TRBV27 to TRBJ2-3; TRBD1 agrees at 8 bases. The CDR3 is 14 residues long. V was pared by 5 bases and J by 4 bases, with 5 bases of the junction left unmatched. Germline V gene sequence: CDR1 MNHEY, CDR2 SMNVEV (reference sequence). CDR3 residues: CASSGQGFADTQYF. The CDR3 DNA reads TGTGCCAGCAGTGGACAGGGATTCGCAGATACGCAGTATTTT.

This sequence joins TRBV5-1 and TRBJ2-3; 7 nucleotides agree with TRBD2. The CDR3 loop spans 16 amino acids. The V gene's germline CDR1 is SGHRS and CDR2 YFSETQ. The V gene end was trimmed by 1 base and the J gene end by 2 bases; junction bases not matched to a gene: 7. CDR3 nucleotides: TGCGCCAGCAGCTTGCAAGCGGGGCGCTCCACAGATACGCAGTATTTT. The encoded protein is CASSLQAGRSTDTQYF.

This sequence joins TRBV25-1 and TRBJ2-7; 7 positions match TRBD1. The CDR3 is 15 residues long. Germline trimming cut 1 base from V and 2 bases from J; bases unmatched to any gene: 5. Germline CDR1 and CDR2: MGHDK and SYGVNS. The CDR3 DNA is TGTGCCAGCAGTGAATCTTCCCAGGGGGCCTACGAGCAGTACTTC. Amino acid sequence: CASSESSQGAYEQYF.

The chain combines TRBV27 with TRBJ2-7, with D unresolved. The germline V gene encodes CDR1 MNHEY and CDR2 SMNVEV (reference sequence). The CDR3 totals 15 residues. Trimming left V 2 bases short and J 2 bases short, with 13 bases between. The CDR3 is CASSLGGPQTYEQYF. CDR3 coding DNA: TGTGCCAGCAGTTTAGGCGGTCCGCAAACCTACGAGCAGTACTTC.

The chain joins TRBV11-2 to TRBJ1-5; weak D call: TRBD1 (5 bases). V was cut by 1 base and J by 2 bases, with 21 bases left in between. CDR3 size: 19 residues. CDR1 and CDR2 (germline): SGHAT, FQNNGV. The CDR3 DNA follows: TGTGCCAGCAGCTTAGGATGGTCGGCAGGGAGCATTGGCAATCAGCCCCAGCATTTT. This sequence encodes CASSLGWSAGSIGNQPQHF.

The rearrangement uses TRBV30 and TRBJ2-5; D tentatively fits TRBD1 or TRBD2 (5 bases each). Germline CDR1 is GTSNPN and CDR2 is SVGIG (reference sequence). This CDR3 is built from 16 residues. V was shortened by 0 bases and J by 5 bases, with 19 bases between the two germline ends. The chain's CDR3 is CAWSVAGQGVWETQYF. In DNA, the CDR3 is TGTGCCTGGAGTGTAGCAGGGCAGGGAGTATGGGAGACCCAGTACTTC.

This clone was counted at least ten times. This rearrangement joins TRBV11-3 to TRBJ2-7, with TRBD2 identical over 9 bases. This CDR3 is 16 amino acids long. J gave up 8 bases and V 4 bases, and 15 bases lay outside the gene matches. Germline V lookup: CDR1 SGHNT, CDR2 YENEEA. CDR3 residues: CASSSSDSSGRRQQYF. The CDR3 DNA is TGTGCCAGCAGCTCGTCCGATAGTAGCGGGAGAAGGCAGCAGTACTTC.

J is TRBJ2-1 and V is TRBV15, with TRBD2 matching 12 bases. Germline CDR1 reads LNHNV; CDR2 reads YYDKDF (reference sequence). The trim removed 9 bases at V and 1 base at J, leaving 10 bases unmatched. CDR3 length: 17 residues. CDR3 sequence (DNA): TGTGCCACTAGACCGGGACTAGCGGGTTCGTCCTACAATGAGCAGTTCTTC. Its protein is CATRPGLAGSSYNEQFF.

This clone was seen a handful of times. The CDR3 sequence is CSVVKFDGSSYEQYF. DNA of the CDR3: TGCAGCGTTGTCAAGTTCGACGGGAGCTCCTACGAGCAGTACTTC. J is TRBJ2-7 and V is TRBV29-1; D perhaps matches TRBD2 (6 bases). The germline gives CDR1 SQVTM, CDR2 ANQGSEA. This CDR3 region has 15 residues. Trimming took 4 bases from V and 0 from J, leaving 16 bases between them.

The J gene is TRBJ2-3, the V gene TRBV4-1; weak D call: TRBD1 (5 bases). Germline loops: CDR1 MGHRA, CDR2 YSYEKL. Trimming stripped 4 bases from V and 2 bases from J, with 13 bases between. This CDR3 contains 15 residues. CDR3 loop: CASSLADRPTDTQYF. The CDR3 nucleotides are TGCGCCAGCAGCCTGGCCGACAGACCCACAGATACGCAGTATTTT.

The gene calls are TRBV4-2 and TRBJ2-2; D uncertain. The CDR3 spans 16 residues. Trimming took off 0 bases at V and 0 bases at J, with 8 bases between the two ends. Germline assignment: CDR1 LGHNA and CDR2 YNFKEQ. The chain's CDR3 is CASSQEQAPNTGELFF. CDR3 in DNA: TGTGCCAGCAGCCAAGAACAAGCCCCGAACACCGGGGAGCTGTTTTTT.

The chain joins TRBV30 to TRBJ2-7; a possible D gene is TRBD1 (5 bases). Germline V CDR1 and CDR2: GTSNPN, SVGIG (reference sequence). There are 12 residues in the CDR3. V was pared by 1 base and J by 2 bases, with 6 bases between. CDR3 in DNA: TGTGCCTGGAGTGAGGGGACCTACGAGCAGTACTTC. It specifies CAWSEGTYEQYF. Using reference TRBV30 and TRBJ2-7 for the parts outside the CDR3, the full variable domain is SQTIHQWPATLVQPVGSPLSLECTVEGTSNPNLYWYRQAAGRGLQLLFYSVGIGQISSEVPQNLSASRPQDRQFILSSKKLLLSDSGFYLCAWSEGTYEQYFGPGTRLTVT.

V usage is TRBV27 and J usage is TRBJ1-2, with a tentative D call TRBD1 (5 bases). The V end lost 6 bases, the J end lost 3 bases, and 11 bases lay between the germline ends. From germline, CDR1 is MNHEY and CDR2 SMNVEV (reference sequence). This CDR3 spans 13 amino acids. The CDR3: CASRDSGDYGYTF. In DNA, the CDR3 is TGTGCCAGCAGGGATTCGGGGGACTATGGCTACACCTTC.

V is TRBV5-6 and J is TRBJ1-1; 8 nucleotides line up with TRBD1. This CDR3 is built from 12 residues. Germline values: CDR1 SGHDT, CDR2 YYEEEE. J gave up 5 bases and V 4 bases, and 1 base lay outside the gene matches. The CDR3 loop is CASSGTGTEAFF. The DNA of the CDR3 is TGTGCCAGCAGCGGGACAGGTACTGAAGCTTTCTTT.

The chain employs TRBV9 and TRBJ1-1; 7 nucleotides agree with TRBD1. This CDR3 has 12 amino acids. Looked up from germline, CDR1 is SGDLS and CDR2 is YYNGEE. The trim removed 4 bases at V and 6 bases at J, leaving 3 bases unmatched. The CDR3 DNA follows: TGTGCCAGCAGCACGGGGACAGCTGAAGCTTTCTTT. Its protein is CASSTGTAEAFF.

This chain joins TRBV5-6 and TRBJ1-5; 8 positions agree with TRBD1. This CDR3 contains 13 residues. With V trimmed by 4 bases and J by 6 bases, 3 bases remained unmatched. Germline assignment: CDR1 SGHDT and CDR2 YYEEEE. The CDR3 DNA sequence: TGTGCCAGCAGCCAGGGGGCCGGTCAGCCCCAGCATTTT. Amino acids: CASSQGAGQPQHF. The full variable domain, in which reference TRBV5-6 and TRBJ1-5 provide the parts outside the CDR3, is DAGVTQSPTHLIKTRGQQVTLRCSPKSGHDTVSWYQQALGQGPQFIFQYYEEEERQRGNFPDRFSGHQFPNYSSELNVNALLLGDSALYLCASSQGAGQPQHFGDGTRLSIL.

This chain joins TRBV9 and TRBJ2-7, with 8 bases lining up with TRBD2. CDR1 and CDR2 from the germline V gene are SGDLS and YYNGEE. The V gene end was trimmed by 4 bases and the J gene end by 5 bases; junction bases not matched to a gene: 17. This CDR3 is 17 amino acids long. CDR3 residues: CASSLTPFSGSSDEQYF. CDR3 DNA: TGTGCCAGCAGCCTGACCCCCTTCAGCGGGAGCAGCGACGAGCAGTACTTC.

The CDR3 bases are TGTGCCAGCAGTGAAAGTACTGAAGCTTTCTTT. Residues: CASSESTEAFF. This sequence joins TRBV6-1 and TRBJ1-1; D gene unclear. CDR3 length: 11 residues. CDR1 is MNHNS and CDR2 is SASEGT in the germline V gene. With 2 bases removed from V and 5 bases from J, the gap between germline ends came to 3 bases.

The gene calls are TRBV4-2 and TRBJ2-2; the match to TRBD2 covers 8 bases. CDR3 length equals 18 residues. CDR1 and CDR2 (germline): LGHNA, YNFKEQ. V lost 2 bases, J lost 7 bases, and 15 bases stayed unmatched. For the CDR3, the DNA is TGTGCCAGCAGCCAACTGCTGTACGGGACTAGTCTGGACGGGGAGCTGTTTTTT. It is translated as CASSQLLYGTSLDGELFF.

J is TRBJ2-2 and V is TRBV7-2, with D unclear. The germline V gene encodes CDR1 SGHTA and CDR2 FQGNSA. There are 13 residues in the CDR3. V gave up 10 bases and J gave up 2 bases, with 11 bases separating them. DNA for the CDR3: TGTGCCATCACGGCCCAAAACACCGGGGAGCTGTTTTTT. This gives the protein CAITAQNTGELFF.

The chain joins TRBV11-2 to TRBJ2-1; D is unclear. Germline assignment: CDR1 SGHAT and CDR2 FQNNGV. The length of the CDR3 is 11 residues. The V and J ends lost 9 bases and 8 bases respectively, with 11 bases between them. Written as DNA, the CDR3 is TGTGCCAGTTCGCCCGGCTATGAGCAGTTCTTC. This translates into CASSPGYEQFF.